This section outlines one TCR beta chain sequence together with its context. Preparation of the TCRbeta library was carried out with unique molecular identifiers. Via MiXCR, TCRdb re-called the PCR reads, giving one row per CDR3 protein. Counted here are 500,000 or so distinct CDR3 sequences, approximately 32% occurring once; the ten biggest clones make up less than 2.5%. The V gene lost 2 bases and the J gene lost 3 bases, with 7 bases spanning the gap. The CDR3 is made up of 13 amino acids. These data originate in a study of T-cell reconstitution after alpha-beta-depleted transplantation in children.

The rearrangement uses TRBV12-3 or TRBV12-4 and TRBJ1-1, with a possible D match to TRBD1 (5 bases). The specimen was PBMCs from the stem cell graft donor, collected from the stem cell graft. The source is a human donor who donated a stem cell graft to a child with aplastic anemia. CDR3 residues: CASSLFRDTEAFF. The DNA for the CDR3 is TGTGCCAGCAGTTTATTCAGGGACACTGAAGCTTTCTTT.